This T cell receptor (beta chain) derives from a study of OX40 agonist ivuxolimab in advanced cancers. On the study more broadly: Head and neck, renal cell, melanoma or hepatocellular carcinoma were the cancers that dose-escalation patients had.

The V gene's germline CDR1 is SGHTA and CDR2 FQGNSA. CDR3 length: 16 residues. V lost 5 bases and J lost 1, with 17 bases in between. Method: immunoSEQ multiplex PCR; TCRdb's copy keeps in-frame clones and lacks some. The sample has 42,000 or so clones, around 89% seen once; the top ten hold roughly 0.57%. The clonotype comes from an adult with an advanced solid tumor such as melanoma, head and neck, liver or kidney cancer. This specimen was CD4+ or CD8+ T cells sorted from blood, taken in a trial of the OX40 agonist ivuxolimab. The chain uses TRBV7-2 and TRBJ2-5; D unresolved. The CDR3 coding sequence is TGTGCCAGCAGCCCCTTTTCAGCAGACTTCCAAGAGACCCAGTACTTC. It encodes CASSPFSADFQETQYF.